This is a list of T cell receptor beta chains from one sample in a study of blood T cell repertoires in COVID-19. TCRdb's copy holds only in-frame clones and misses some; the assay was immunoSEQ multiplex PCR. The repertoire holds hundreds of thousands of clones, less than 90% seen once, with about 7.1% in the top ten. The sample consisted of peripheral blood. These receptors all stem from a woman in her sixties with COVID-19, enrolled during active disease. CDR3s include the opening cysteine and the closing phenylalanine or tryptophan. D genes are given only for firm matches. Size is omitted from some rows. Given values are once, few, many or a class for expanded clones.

CDR3 protein: CASSLAFQSYEQYF; CDR3 DNA: TGTGCCAGCAGCTTAGCGTTTCAGTCCTACGAGCAGTACTTC; D gene: -; clone size: -; J gene: TRBJ2-7; V gene: TRBV11-1
CDR3 protein: CASIDRNGANVLTF; CDR3 DNA: TGTGCCAGCATTGACAGGAACGGGGCCAACGTCCTGACTTTC; D gene: -; clone size: -; J gene: TRBJ2-6; V gene: TRBV6-1
CDR3 protein: CASSLRQVSYEQYF; CDR3 DNA: TGTGCCAGCAGCTTGAGACAGGTCTCATACGAGCAGTACTTC; D gene: -; clone size: -; J gene: TRBJ2-7; V gene: TRBV5-6
CDR3 protein: CASGGDPGNYGYTF; CDR3 DNA: TGCGCCAGCGGGGGGGATCCAGGCAACTATGGCTACACCTTC; D gene: -; clone size: -; J gene: TRBJ1-2; V gene: TRBV5-1
CDR3 protein: CASSVDPAGGDGGYTF; CDR3 DNA: TGTGCCAGCAGCGTAGACCCGGCCGGGGGGGACGGAGGCTACACCTTC; D gene: -; clone size: -; J gene: TRBJ1-2; V gene: TRBV9
CDR3 protein: CASSLLAGAYNEQFF; CDR3 DNA: TGTGCCAGCAGCTTACTAGCGGGGGCCTACAATGAGCAGTTCTTC; D gene: TRBD2; clone size: -; J gene: TRBJ2-1; V gene: TRBV7-3
CDR3 protein: CASSEYSALAGSPLHF; CDR3 DNA: TGTGCCAGCAGTGAATATAGCGCGCTCGCAGGCTCACCCCTCCACTTT; D gene: -; clone size: once; J gene: TRBJ1-6; V gene: TRBV25-1
CDR3 protein: CASSRDRGTFEQFF; CDR3 DNA: TGCGCCAGCAGCCGGGACAGGGGGACATTTGAGCAGTTCTTC; D gene: TRBD1; clone size: -; J gene: TRBJ2-1; V gene: TRBV4-1
CDR3 protein: CASSTGGLNTEAFF; CDR3 DNA: TGTGCCAGCAGTACAGGGGGCCTGAACACTGAAGCTTTCTTT; D gene: TRBD1; clone size: few; J gene: TRBJ1-1; V gene: TRBV2
CDR3 protein: CASSPQGGTPPNEQYF; CDR3 DNA: TGTGCCAGCAGCCCCCAGGGCGGGACGCCTCCCAACGAGCAGTACTTC; D gene: -; clone size: -; J gene: TRBJ2-7; V gene: TRBV7-3
CDR3 protein: CASSPIGGQIYGYTF; CDR3 DNA: TGTGCCAGCAGCCCAATTGGGGGACAAATCTATGGCTACACCTTC; D gene: -; clone size: -; J gene: TRBJ1-2; V gene: TRBV9
CDR3 protein: CASSSPNTGELFF; CDR3 DNA: TGTGCCAGCAGCTCTCCGAACACCGGGGAGCTGTTTTTT; D gene: -; clone size: few; J gene: TRBJ2-2; V gene: TRBV7-3
CDR3 protein: CASSGTSGLEQYF; CDR3 DNA: TGTGCCAGCAGCGGGACTAGCGGACTCGAGCAGTACTTC; D gene: TRBD2; clone size: -; J gene: TRBJ2-7; V gene: TRBV7-9
CDR3 protein: CATEGGAREQYF; CDR3 DNA: TGTGCTACTGAGGGGGGGGCTAGGGAGCAGTACTTC; D gene: -; clone size: -; J gene: TRBJ2-7; V gene: TRBV3-1/TRBV3-2
CDR3 protein: CASSPTSGGTDTQYF; CDR3 DNA: TGTGCCAGCAGCCCGACTAGCGGGGGCACAGATACGCAGTATTTT; D gene: TRBD2; clone size: -; J gene: TRBJ2-3; V gene: TRBV13
CDR3 protein: CASSPRGQFNEKLFF; CDR3 DNA: TGTGCCAGCAGCCCGAGGGGACAGTTTAATGAAAAACTGTTTTTT; D gene: TRBD1; clone size: -; J gene: TRBJ1-4; V gene: TRBV7-8
CDR3 protein: CASSPDREEDEQYF; CDR3 DNA: TGTGCCAGCAGCCCGGACAGGGAAGAGGACGAGCAGTACTTC; D gene: TRBD1; clone size: once; J gene: TRBJ2-7; V gene: TRBV7-9
CDR3 protein: CSASIGQGYQPQHF; CDR3 DNA: TGCAGTGCTAGTATCGGACAGGGGTATCAGCCCCAGCATTTT; D gene: TRBD1; clone size: -; J gene: TRBJ1-5; V gene: TRBV20-1
CDR3 protein: CATTMPLFRLAGGVGHGPDTQYF; CDR3 DNA: TGTGCCACCACTATGCCGCTATTCCGACTAGCGGGGGGGGTCGGACACGGCCCAGATACGCAGTATTTT; D gene: TRBD2; clone size: -; J gene: TRBJ2-3; V gene: TRBV15
CDR3 protein: CASSEDRYYGYTF; CDR3 DNA: TGCGCCAGCAGTGAGGACAGATATTATGGCTACACCTTC; D gene: -; clone size: -; J gene: TRBJ1-2; V gene: TRBV10-1
CDR3 protein: CASSPAGLGNQPQHF; CDR3 DNA: TGCGCCAGCAGTCCCGCAGGGTTAGGCAATCAGCCCCAGCATTTT; D gene: -; clone size: -; J gene: TRBJ1-5; V gene: TRBV5-1
CDR3 protein: CSVRGVGEKLFF; CDR3 DNA: TGCAGCGTTCGGGGGGTAGGAGAAAAACTGTTTTTT; D gene: -; clone size: -; J gene: TRBJ1-4; V gene: TRBV29-1
CDR3 protein: CASSPEGPGAFF; CDR3 DNA: TGTGCCAGCAGCCCTGAGGGTCCCGGAGCTTTCTTT; D gene: -; clone size: -; J gene: TRBJ1-1; V gene: TRBV4-2
CDR3 protein: CSVNTGGTYGYTF; CDR3 DNA: TGCAGCGTTAACACAGGGGGGACCTATGGCTACACCTTC; D gene: TRBD1; clone size: -; J gene: TRBJ1-2; V gene: TRBV29-1
CDR3 protein: CASSDARTTDTQYF; CDR3 DNA: TGTGCCAGCAGTGACGCTAGAACCACAGATACGCAGTATTTT; D gene: -; clone size: -; J gene: TRBJ2-3; V gene: TRBV2
CDR3 protein: CAIRETVNSGGYTF; CDR3 DNA: TGTGCCATCAGGGAGACAGTAAACAGTGGAGGCTACACCTTC; D gene: -; clone size: -; J gene: TRBJ1-2; V gene: TRBV10-3
CDR3 protein: CASTQANTGELFF; CDR3 DNA: TGTGCCAGCACCCAGGCAAACACCGGGGAGCTGTTTTTT; D gene: -; clone size: -; J gene: TRBJ2-2; V gene: TRBV3-1/TRBV3-2
CDR3 protein: CASSSDRAPYGYTF; CDR3 DNA: TGTGCCAGCAGCTCTGACAGGGCCCCCTATGGCTACACCTTC; D gene: TRBD1; clone size: once; J gene: TRBJ1-2; V gene: TRBV9
CDR3 protein: CASGRGGARRNEQYF; CDR3 DNA: TGTGCCAGCGGGAGGGGCGGGGCTCGACGGAACGAGCAGTACTTC; D gene: TRBD2; clone size: -; J gene: TRBJ2-7; V gene: TRBV25-1
CDR3 protein: CASSYGGASNYGYTF; CDR3 DNA: TGTGCCAGCAGTTACGGGGGGGCCTCTAACTATGGCTACACCTTC; D gene: -; clone size: once; J gene: TRBJ1-2; V gene: TRBV6-5
CDR3 protein: CASSSWGVGNQPQHF; CDR3 DNA: TGTGCCAGCAGCTCCTGGGGGGTGGGTAATCAGCCCCAGCATTTT; D gene: -; clone size: -; J gene: TRBJ1-5; V gene: TRBV5-6
CDR3 protein: CASSPRTSPDTQYF; CDR3 DNA: TGTGCCAGCAGCCCTCGGACTAGCCCAGATACGCAGTATTTT; D gene: TRBD2; clone size: -; J gene: TRBJ2-3; V gene: TRBV9
CDR3 protein: CASRSGLATYSGELFF; CDR3 DNA: TGTGCCAGCAGATCGGGGCTAGCGACGTATTCAGGGGAGCTGTTTTTT; D gene: -; clone size: -; J gene: TRBJ2-2; V gene: TRBV27
CDR3 protein: CASRTSQETQYF; CDR3 DNA: TGTGCCAGCAGAACTAGTCAAGAGACCCAGTACTTC; D gene: -; clone size: -; J gene: TRBJ2-5; V gene: TRBV12-3/TRBV12-4
CDR3 protein: CASSEVSSLAGEYNEQFF; CDR3 DNA: TGTGCCAGCAGCGAAGTTTCCTCTTTAGCGGGGGAGTACAATGAGCAGTTCTTC; D gene: TRBD2; clone size: -; J gene: TRBJ2-1; V gene: TRBV7-2
CDR3 protein: CASSLAGTAPEAFF; CDR3 DNA: TGCGCCAGCAGCTTGGCGGGGACAGCTCCAGAAGCTTTCTTT; D gene: TRBD1; clone size: -; J gene: TRBJ1-1; V gene: TRBV5-1
CDR3 protein: CASSLGGRDEQFF; CDR3 DNA: TGCGCCAGCAGCTTGGGCGGGCGGGATGAGCAGTTCTTC; D gene: -; clone size: -; J gene: TRBJ2-1; V gene: TRBV5-1
CDR3 protein: CASSQAETGAYEQYF; CDR3 DNA: TGCGCCAGCAGCCAAGCAGAGACAGGGGCCTACGAGCAGTACTTC; D gene: TRBD1; clone size: -; J gene: TRBJ2-7; V gene: TRBV4-3
CDR3 protein: CSVGTSGADTQYF; CDR3 DNA: TGCAGCGTCGGGACTAGCGGGGCAGATACGCAGTATTTT; D gene: TRBD2; clone size: -; J gene: TRBJ2-3; V gene: TRBV29-1
CDR3 protein: CASSLQGPQETQYF; CDR3 DNA: TGTGCCAGTAGCTTACAGGGTCCGCAAGAGACCCAGTACTTC; D gene: -; clone size: -; J gene: TRBJ2-5; V gene: TRBV19
CDR3 protein: CASSLFSNSGGANEQFF; CDR3 DNA: TGTGCCAGCAGCTTATTTAGTAACAGCGGGGGGGCCAATGAGCAGTTCTTC; D gene: TRBD2; clone size: -; J gene: TRBJ2-1; V gene: TRBV7-3
CDR3 protein: CASSLLGREQYF; CDR3 DNA: TGTGCCAGCAGCTTATTAGGGAGAGAGCAGTACTTC; D gene: -; clone size: -; J gene: TRBJ2-7; V gene: TRBV7-3
CDR3 protein: CASSYGGALVVYGYTF; CDR3 DNA: TGTGCCAGCAGTTACGGCGGGGCCCTTGTGGTCTATGGCTACACCTTC; D gene: -; clone size: -; J gene: TRBJ1-2; V gene: TRBV6-2/TRBV6-3
CDR3 protein: CASSIGRQGHGYTF; CDR3 DNA: TGTGCCAGTAGTATAGGTAGACAGGGCCATGGCTACACCTTC; D gene: TRBD1; clone size: -; J gene: TRBJ1-2; V gene: TRBV19
CDR3 protein: CASSLVAGTDTQYF; CDR3 DNA: TGTGCCAGCAGCTTAGTGGCAGGCACAGATACGCAGTATTTT; D gene: -; clone size: -; J gene: TRBJ2-3; V gene: TRBV7-3
CDR3 protein: CASSLDGGGTYEQYF; CDR3 DNA: TGCGCCAGCAGCTTGGACGGGGGGGGCACCTACGAGCAGTACTTC; D gene: TRBD2; clone size: -; J gene: TRBJ2-7; V gene: TRBV5-1
CDR3 protein: CASSWTGSGELFF; CDR3 DNA: TGTGCCAGCAGTTGGACAGGGAGCGGGGAGCTGTTTTTT; D gene: TRBD1; clone size: -; J gene: TRBJ2-2; V gene: TRBV2
CDR3 protein: CAWSETYEQYF; CDR3 DNA: TGTGCCTGGAGCGAGACCTACGAGCAGTACTTC; D gene: -; clone size: -; J gene: TRBJ2-7; V gene: TRBV30
CDR3 protein: CASSNSAGAGETQYF; CDR3 DNA: TGTGCCAGCAGTAATTCCGCGGGCGCGGGGGAGACCCAGTACTTC; D gene: -; clone size: -; J gene: TRBJ2-5; V gene: TRBV7-2
CDR3 protein: CASSLWEGQPQHF; CDR3 DNA: TGTGCCAGCAGCCTTTGGGAGGGTCAGCCCCAGCATTTT; D gene: -; clone size: -; J gene: TRBJ1-5; V gene: TRBV9
CDR3 protein: CASSLQGEGNQPQHF; CDR3 DNA: TGTGCCAGTAGTCTGCAGGGTGAGGGCAATCAGCCCCAGCATTTT; D gene: -; clone size: -; J gene: TRBJ1-5; V gene: TRBV19
CDR3 protein: CASSLVPGRNEKLFF; CDR3 DNA: TGTGCCAGCAGCTTAGTGCCGGGTAGGAATGAAAAACTGTTTTTT; D gene: -; clone size: -; J gene: TRBJ1-4; V gene: TRBV7-9
CDR3 protein: CASSGPERGVYNEQFF; CDR3 DNA: TGTGCCAGCAGCGGCCCTGAGCGGGGAGTTTACAATGAGCAGTTCTTC; D gene: TRBD2; clone size: -; J gene: TRBJ2-1; V gene: TRBV9